This TCR beta chain was identified in a study of blood T cells in healthy people across ages. The overall study: Through template switching, about one barcoded beta molecule was captured per two T cells, as measured in model experiments.

A second PCR, run for about 7 to 12 cycles, used a sample-barcoded 5' primer plus a J-beta primer mix. TCRdb fed the 5' RACE reads into MiXCR, producing one record per CDR3 protein. The table shows about 1.4 million distinct CDR3 sequences, with almost 60% occurring only once. The CDR3 has 16 residues. Germline CDR1 and CDR2: WSHSY and SAAADI. V was pared by 4 bases and J by 2 bases, with 16 bases between. The TCR comes from a man younger than 35 in good health. The gene calls are TRBV10-2 and TRBJ2-3; perhaps TRBD2 as D (5 bases). Specimen: blood. The CDR3 here is CASSVQDSRTTDTQYF. CDR3 coding DNA: TGCGCCAGCAGTGTCCAGGACTCTCGGACCACAGATACGCAGTATTTT.